This is a list of T cell receptor beta chains from one sample in a study of cytomegalovirus exposure and HLA in healthy donors. The assay was immunoSEQ multiplex PCR, and TCRdb's table has in-frame clones only and misses some. Among more than 65,000 clones, under 80% were seen once, and the ten largest hold 5.5% to 6%. Sequenced sample: PBMCs. The receptors originated from a man aged 18 to 30 in good health and CMV-seropositive. CDR3s include the opening cysteine and the closing phenylalanine or tryptophan. Each record gives: V gene, J gene, CDR3 protein.

TRBV28	TRBJ2-2	CASSFLSRDENTGELFF
TRBV9	TRBJ1-1	CASSVVGQRTEAFF
TRBV10-3	TRBJ1-2	CAIQDRASIYGYTF
TRBV9	TRBJ2-1	CASTPSGSGNYNEQFF
TRBV2	TRBJ1-5	CASREGQGAQPQHF
TRBV7-7	TRBJ1-5	CASSFTGREGNQPQHF
TRBV1	TRBJ2-3	CTSSPLGLPGEYF
TRBV6-6	TRBJ1-5	CASRLDRGGRYQPQHF
TRBV4-1	TRBJ2-1	CASSQPSGFYNEQFF
TRBV11-2	TRBJ2-5	CASSLGIAGVGETQYF
TRBV9	TRBJ2-6	CASSGGNGANVLTF
TRBV2	TRBJ2-1	CASSERREGPSYNEQFF
TRBV9	TRBJ2-2	CASSGVSGTGTGELFF
TRBV27	TRBJ2-1	CATSIARRDEQFF
TRBV29-1	TRBJ2-2	CSVRQSGELFF
TRBV9	TRBJ1-1	CASSVQGLPVFF
TRBV7-9	TRBJ1-4	CASRGDRGAAEKLFF
TRBV6-1	TRBJ1-5	CASSEGQFSNQPQHF
TRBV20-1	TRBJ2-5	CSAREGGTQYF
TRBV18	TRBJ1-2	CASSPKPYGYTF
TRBV5-1	TRBJ2-7	CASSMDRGVEQYF
TRBV6-5	TRBJ2-7	CASSYLGTSGSYEQYF
TRBV2	TRBJ2-1	CASSFDRGSYNEQFF
TRBV7-9	TRBJ2-2	CASSPRQGSGELFF
TRBV15	TRBJ2-1	CATSRDLTSGIYNEQFF
TRBV7-9	TRBJ2-3	CASSPSGRADTQYF
TRBV4-2	TRBJ1-1	CASSQAGTGGTEAFF
TRBV9	TRBJ1-2	CASSPRGGLDGYTF
TRBV7-9	TRBJ1-2	CASSSSGRDYGYTF
TRBV5-1	TRBJ1-4	CASSSGTANEKLFF
TRBV7-9	TRBJ1-1	CASTPGVTLLQAFF
TRBV11-2	TRBJ2-2	CASSLVISGELFF
TRBV5-6	TRBJ2-7	CASSLGQGDEQYF
TRBV6-1	TRBJ2-7	CASRPPGDHEQYF
TRBV7-9	TRBJ1-4	CASSRVVGEKLFF
TRBV6-5	TRBJ2-7	CASSFQGTNEQYF
TRBV2	TRBJ2-1	CASSDRLAGINEQFF
TRBV7-8	TRBJ1-5	CASSLAGRYQPQHF
TRBV6-5	TRBJ2-1	CASSYSSVTDEQFF
TRBV28	TRBJ2-7	CASAMTGTPYEQYF
TRBV29-1	TRBJ2-5	CSVHDRAETQYF
TRBV13	TRBJ2-3	CASSLARWHTDTQYF